These 2 T cell receptor beta chains were all obtained from the same sample, sequenced in a study of blood T cell repertoires in COVID-19. The repertoire was sequenced with immunoSEQ multiplex PCR; TCRdb's copy has only in-frame clones and lacks some. The sample consists of about 270,000 clones, 88% of them appearing once. Sample: PBMCs or T cells enriched from blood (not recorded which). These receptors came from a woman in her fifties or sixties who had recovered from COVID-19.

V gene TRBV4-3 combines with J gene TRBJ1-6, with D hard to call. Germline loops: CDR1 LGHNA, CDR2 YSLEER. The length of the CDR3 is 16 residues. Trimming shortened V by 0 bases and J by 7 bases, and 13 bases separated the two germline ends. The CDR3 DNA sequence: TGCGCCAGCAGCCAAGATTCGCGAGGAGGGAATTCACCCCTCCACTTT. This encodes CASSQDSRGGNSPLHF.

This rearrangement joins TRBV10-3 to TRBJ2-3, with 10 positions matching TRBD2. The CDR3 spans 14 residues. The V and J ends lost 4 bases and 5 bases, in that order; junction bases with no gene match: 3. The germline gives CDR1 ENHRY, CDR2 SYGVKD. The CDR3 reads CAISGAGGGDTQYF. CDR3 in DNA: TGTGCCATCAGTGGAGCGGGAGGGGGAGATACGCAGTATTTT.